Listed below are T cell receptor beta chains from one sample, sequenced in a study of T cell repertoires in cytomegalovirus infection. These receptors are not linked to any known antigen. Using its own MiXCR run on the reads, TCRdb lists one record per CDR3 protein. The sample has 550,000 to 700,000 distinct CDR3 sequences; 35% to 50% are singletons. Sequences were derived from cultured PBMCs, sampled from culture after CMV antigen stimulation. These receptors were collected from a human donor in good health (CMV status not recorded). Some clones in this sample may be carry-over from other donors' samples. CDR3s include the opening cysteine and the closing phenylalanine or tryptophan. Expanded clones are given a class, and other clones once, few, many or no size at all.

J,size,V,CDR3
TRBJ1-1,.,TRBV7-9,CASSKSGGRGTEAFF
TRBJ2-2,few,TRBV18,CASSPARNTGELFF
TRBJ2-6,.,TRBV28,CASSHPALTDSGANVLTF
TRBJ2-7,.,TRBV28,CASSFPGTRYHEQYF
TRBJ2-1,once,TRBV5-1,CASSLDASGDEQFF
TRBJ1-2,.,TRBV6-1,CASNRPWAGPSERGYTF
TRBJ1-4,.,TRBV19,CASSQPFRSGEKLFF
TRBJ2-3,.,TRBV2,CASRARAQDTQYF
TRBJ2-7,.,TRBV6-2/TRBV6-3,CASSGQFDNEQYF
TRBJ1-1,.,TRBV7-2,CASSLRTGGGTEAFF
TRBJ2-1,few,TRBV4-3,CASSQESRGRLGEQFF
TRBJ2-3,.,TRBV28,CASSLGEAGMATDTQYF
TRBJ2-7,.,TRBV7-8,CASSPWGGSDEQYF
TRBJ2-3,few,TRBV27,CASRRWGLAGGQSTDTQYF
TRBJ1-1,.,TRBV27,CASSPGGWTEAFF
TRBJ1-4,.,TRBV7-9,CASSLRDPGKLFF
TRBJ2-1,.,TRBV7-9,CASSLSLSYNEQFF
TRBJ1-3,.,TRBV29-1,CSVVGVGNTIYF
TRBJ2-7,.,TRBV12-5,CASGLPSEDRATYEQYF
TRBJ1-6,many,TRBV2,CASSDGVSGSPLHF
TRBJ1-4,.,TRBV4-1,CASSPGDPATNEKLFF
TRBJ2-1,.,TRBV7-2,CASSFSSGKGNEQFF
TRBJ2-7,many,TRBV12-3/TRBV12-4,CASSLGIYEQYF
TRBJ2-7,.,TRBV4-1,CASSQVRGRSYEQYF
TRBJ2-4,.,TRBV6-1,CASRAELAKNIQYF
TRBJ2-1,.,TRBV24-1,CATSETGEPYNEQFF
TRBJ2-1,few,TRBV20-1,CSASPPPYNEQFF
TRBJ2-7,few,TRBV20-1,CSARPSATYEQYF
TRBJ2-5,.,TRBV7-9,CASSLVVREETQYF
TRBJ2-3,.,TRBV5-4,CASSPDLSTDTQYF
TRBJ2-7,.,TRBV11-2,CASSFGTAHEQYF
TRBJ1-5,.,TRBV20-1,CSARPPGTRFVQPQHF